The subject of this entry is one T cell receptor beta chain. What it recognizes is unknown. Germline CDR1 and CDR2: KGHSH and LQKENI. The CDR3 contains 16 residues. The trim removed 3 bases at V and 8 bases at J, leaving 13 bases unmatched. The source of the sample is a study of cytomegalovirus exposure and HLA in healthy donors. As for the study in general: The roughly 110 validation repertoires were produced on the same platform as the 670 or so repertoires of the first cohort. This was reported in a later analysis.

Notes on the study in general: Most TCR sequences were rare, but some public TCRs occurred in many donors. It was approximately 150 TCR beta chains that were listed as cytomegalovirus-associated.

Only in-frame clones appear in the TCRdb table, and some are missing; sequencing was by immunoSEQ multiplex PCR. The sample has approximately 160,000 clones, about nine tenths seen once; the top ten hold around a tenth. The sequence derives from a woman younger than 30 in good health and CMV-seropositive. Sequences were obtained from PBMCs. This chain joins TRBV18 and TRBJ2-1; 7 nucleotides agree with TRBD1. The CDR3 protein is CASSPQETGSSDEQFF. Written as DNA, the CDR3 is TGTGCCAGCTCACCTCAAGAGACAGGGTCCTCAGATGAGCAGTTCTTC.